The source of this T cell receptor beta chain is a study of blood T cell repertoires in COVID-19. Cohorts were assigned according to the clinical history that participants reported. V lost 5 bases, J lost 4 bases, and 20 bases lay in between. Germline V gives CDR1 SEHNR, CDR2 FQNEAQ (reference sequence). This CDR3 contains 16 residues. This clone was counted between two and nine times. Only in-frame clones appear in the TCRdb table, and some are missing; sequencing was by immunoSEQ multiplex PCR. The sample shows around 390,000 clones, more than 75% of them seen only once. Sequencing used PBMCs or T cells enriched from blood (not recorded which). The origin of this receptor is a woman aged 45-59 years who had recovered from COVID-19. V usage is TRBV7-9 and J usage is TRBJ1-2; TRBD1 might be the D (5 bases). The CDR3, as DNA: TGTGCCAGCAGCCCACGACAGAATCCTCAATTCTATGGCTACACCTTC. It is translated as CASSPRQNPQFYGYTF.